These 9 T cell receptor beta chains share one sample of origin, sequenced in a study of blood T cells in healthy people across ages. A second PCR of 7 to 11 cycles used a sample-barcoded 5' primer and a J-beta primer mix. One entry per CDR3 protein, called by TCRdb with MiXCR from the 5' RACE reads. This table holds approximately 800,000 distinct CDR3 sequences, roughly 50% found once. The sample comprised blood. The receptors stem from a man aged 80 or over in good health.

The CDR3 region is CASSLVQGGIYNEQFF. The CDR3 DNA is TGCGCCAGCAGCTTGGTACAGGGAGGGATCTACAATGAGCAGTTCTTC. The J gene is TRBJ2-1, the V gene TRBV5-1; possible D gene TRBD2, 7 bases. The CDR3 has 16 amino acids. Trimming pared 0 bases from V and 3 bases from J, leaving 13 bases between. Looked up from germline, CDR1 is SGHRS and CDR2 is YFSETQ.

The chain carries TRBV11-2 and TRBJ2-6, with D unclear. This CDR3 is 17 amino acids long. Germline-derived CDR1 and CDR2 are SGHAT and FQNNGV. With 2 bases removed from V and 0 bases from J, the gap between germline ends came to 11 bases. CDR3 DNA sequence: TGTGCCAGCAGCTTACAGGCCTCCATCTCTGGGGCCAACGTCCTGACTTTC. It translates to CASSLQASISGANVLTF.

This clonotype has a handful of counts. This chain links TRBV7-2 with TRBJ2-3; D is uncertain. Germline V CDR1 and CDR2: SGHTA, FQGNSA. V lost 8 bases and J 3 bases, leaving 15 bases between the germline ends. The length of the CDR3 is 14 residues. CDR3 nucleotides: TGTGCCAGCGGGATTCAGGTGGGGACAGATACGCAGTATTTT. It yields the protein CASGIQVGTDTQYF. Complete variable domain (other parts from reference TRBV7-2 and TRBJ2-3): GAGVSQSPSNKVTEKGKDVELRCDPISGHTALYWYRQSLGQGLEFLIYFQGNSAPDKSGLPSDRFSAERTGGSVSTLTIQRTQQEDSAVYLCASGIQVGTDTQYFGPGTRLTVL.

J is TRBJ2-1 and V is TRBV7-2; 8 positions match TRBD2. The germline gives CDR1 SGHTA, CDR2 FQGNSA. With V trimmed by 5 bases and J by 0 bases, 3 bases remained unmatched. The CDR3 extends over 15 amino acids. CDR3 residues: CASSQRESSYNEQFF. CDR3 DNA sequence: TGTGCCAGCAGCCAGCGGGAGAGCTCCTACAATGAGCAGTTCTTC.

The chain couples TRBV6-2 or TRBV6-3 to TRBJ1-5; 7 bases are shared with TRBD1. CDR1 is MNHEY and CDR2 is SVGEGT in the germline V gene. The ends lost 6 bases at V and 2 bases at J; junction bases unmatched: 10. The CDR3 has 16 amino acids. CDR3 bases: TGTGCCAGCAGATCCACAGGGGACGGGGGCAATCAGCCCCAGCATTTT. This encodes CASRSTGDGGNQPQHF.

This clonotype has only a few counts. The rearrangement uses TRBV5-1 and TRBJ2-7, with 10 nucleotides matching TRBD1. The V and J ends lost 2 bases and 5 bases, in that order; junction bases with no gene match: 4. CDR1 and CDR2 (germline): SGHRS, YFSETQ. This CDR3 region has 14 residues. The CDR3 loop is CASSFAGTGDEQYF. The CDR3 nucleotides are TGCGCCAGCAGCTTCGCCGGGACAGGGGACGAGCAGTACTTC.

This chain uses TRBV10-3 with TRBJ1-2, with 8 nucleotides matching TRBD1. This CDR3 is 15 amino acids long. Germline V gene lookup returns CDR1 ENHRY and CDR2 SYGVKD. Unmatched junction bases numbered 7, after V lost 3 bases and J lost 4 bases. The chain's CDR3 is CAISDLQGASYGYTF. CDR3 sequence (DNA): TGTGCCATCAGTGATCTGCAGGGGGCAAGCTATGGCTACACCTTC.

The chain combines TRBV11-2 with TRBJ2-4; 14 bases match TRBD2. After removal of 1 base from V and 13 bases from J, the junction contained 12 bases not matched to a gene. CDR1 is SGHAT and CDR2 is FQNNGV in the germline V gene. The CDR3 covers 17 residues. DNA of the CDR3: TGTGCCAGCAGCTTAGTGCCGGGACTAGCGGGAGTAGGGGAGCAGTACTTC. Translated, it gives CASSLVPGLAGVGEQYF.

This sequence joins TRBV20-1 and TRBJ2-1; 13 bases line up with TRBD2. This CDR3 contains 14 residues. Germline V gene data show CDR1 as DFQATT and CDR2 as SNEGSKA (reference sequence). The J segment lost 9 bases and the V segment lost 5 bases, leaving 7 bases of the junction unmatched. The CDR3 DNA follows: TGCAGTGCTCCCCGGACTAGCGGGAGTTCTGAGCAGTTCTTC. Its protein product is CSAPRTSGSSEQFF.